This record covers a single TCR beta chain. This entry comes from a study of CD8+ T cells in alopecia areata. Background on the study: Tofacitinib administration to treated patients was oral, at 5 to 10 mg twice daily. Tofacitinib ran for 6 to 18 months before 6 months off drug.

After isolation, RNA underwent reverse transcription to generate cDNA as the sequencing template. Data came from immunoSEQ multiplex PCR; TCRdb stores just in-frame clones and leaves some out. The sample lists over 100,000 clones, about 47% seen once, with over 15% in the top ten. Lesional scalp punch biopsies and peripheral blood were collected from alopecia areata patients. With V trimmed by 4 bases and J by 3 bases, 2 bases remained unmatched. The CDR3 runs 13 residues. Per the germline V gene, CDR1 is MGHDK and CDR2 is SYGVNS. This TCR derives from a human donor with alopecia areata. The material sequenced was CD8+ T cells sorted from blood, taken at week 0. This chain connects TRBV25-1 to TRBJ1-1; TRBD1 matches 7 bases. CDR3 protein: CASSGGQYTEAFF. As DNA, the CDR3 is TGTGCCAGCAGTGGGGGACAGTACACTGAAGCTTTCTTT.